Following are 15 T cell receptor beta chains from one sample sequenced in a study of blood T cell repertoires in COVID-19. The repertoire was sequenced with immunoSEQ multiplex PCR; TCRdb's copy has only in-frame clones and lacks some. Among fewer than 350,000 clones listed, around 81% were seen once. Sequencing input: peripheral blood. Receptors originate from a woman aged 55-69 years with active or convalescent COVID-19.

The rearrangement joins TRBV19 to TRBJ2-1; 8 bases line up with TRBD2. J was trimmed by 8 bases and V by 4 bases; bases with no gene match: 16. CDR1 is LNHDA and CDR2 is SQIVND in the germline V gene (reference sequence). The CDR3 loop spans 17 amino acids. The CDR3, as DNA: TGTGCCAGTAGTAATCCTCAGGGGCGGGGGGCTAAGGATGAGCAGTTCTTC. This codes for CASSNPQGRGAKDEQFF. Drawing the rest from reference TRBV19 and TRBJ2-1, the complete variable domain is DGGITQSPKYLFRKEGQNVTLSCEQNLNHDAMYWYRQDPGQGLRLIYYSQIVNDFQKGDIAEGYSVSREKKESFPLTVTSAQKNPTAFYLCASSNPQGRGAKDEQFFGPGTRLTVL.

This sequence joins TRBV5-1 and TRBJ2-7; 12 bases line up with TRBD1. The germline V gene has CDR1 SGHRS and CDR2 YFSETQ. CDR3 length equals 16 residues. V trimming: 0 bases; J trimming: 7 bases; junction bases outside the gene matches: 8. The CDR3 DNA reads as TGCGCCAGCAGCTTGGCGGTGGGACAGGGGGCGCGGGAGCAGTACTTC. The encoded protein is CASSLAVGQGAREQYF.

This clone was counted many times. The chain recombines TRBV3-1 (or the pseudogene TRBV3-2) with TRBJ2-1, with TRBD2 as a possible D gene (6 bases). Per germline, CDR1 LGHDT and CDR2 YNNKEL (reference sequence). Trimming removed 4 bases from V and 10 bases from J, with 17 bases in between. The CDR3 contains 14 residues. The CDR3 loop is CASSLRDFLQEQFF. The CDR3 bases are TGTGCCAGCAGCCTCCGGGACTTCCTCCAGGAGCAGTTCTTC.

The CDR3 DNA sequence: TGTGCCAGCAGTATGTCAGACTATAGCAATCAGCCCCAGCATTTT. This gives the protein CASSMSDYSNQPQHF. The chain combines TRBV6-5 with TRBJ1-5; the D is unclear. Germline values: CDR1 MNHEY, CDR2 SVGAGI. V lost 5 bases and J lost 0, with 11 bases in between. This CDR3 contains 15 residues.

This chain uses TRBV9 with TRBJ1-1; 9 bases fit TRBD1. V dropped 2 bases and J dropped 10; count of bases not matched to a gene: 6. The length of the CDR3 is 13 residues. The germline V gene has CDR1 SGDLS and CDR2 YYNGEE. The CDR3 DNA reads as TGTGCCAGCAGCGTGGAGGGACAGGGTCCAGCTTTCTTT. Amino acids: CASSVEGQGPAFF.

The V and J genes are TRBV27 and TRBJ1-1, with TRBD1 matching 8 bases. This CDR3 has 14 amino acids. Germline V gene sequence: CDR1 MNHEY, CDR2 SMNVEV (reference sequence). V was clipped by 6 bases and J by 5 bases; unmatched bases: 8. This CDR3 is CASRSQGAETEAFF. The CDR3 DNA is TGTGCCAGCAGGTCCCAGGGGGCCGAGACTGAAGCTTTCTTT.

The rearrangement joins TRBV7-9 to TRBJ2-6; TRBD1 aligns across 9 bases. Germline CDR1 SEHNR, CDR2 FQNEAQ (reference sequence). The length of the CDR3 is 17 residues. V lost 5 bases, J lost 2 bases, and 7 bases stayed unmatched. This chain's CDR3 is CASSLKWTGAGANVLTF. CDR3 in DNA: TGTGCCAGCAGCCTTAAATGGACAGGGGCTGGGGCCAACGTCCTGACTTTC.

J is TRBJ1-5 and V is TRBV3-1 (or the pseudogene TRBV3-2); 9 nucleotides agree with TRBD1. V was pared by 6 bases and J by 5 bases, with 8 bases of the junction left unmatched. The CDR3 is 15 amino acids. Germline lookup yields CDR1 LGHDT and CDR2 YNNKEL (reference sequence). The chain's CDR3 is CASRARDRDYQPQHF. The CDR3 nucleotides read TGTGCCAGCAGGGCCCGGGACAGGGATTATCAGCCCCAGCATTTT.

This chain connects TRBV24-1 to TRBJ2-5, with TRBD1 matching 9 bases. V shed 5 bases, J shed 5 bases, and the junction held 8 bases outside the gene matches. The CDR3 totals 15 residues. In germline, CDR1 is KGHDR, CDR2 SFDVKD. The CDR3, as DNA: TGTGCCACCAGTGCCGGGGACAGGGTAGGGGAGACCCAGTACTTC. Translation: CATSAGDRVGETQYF.

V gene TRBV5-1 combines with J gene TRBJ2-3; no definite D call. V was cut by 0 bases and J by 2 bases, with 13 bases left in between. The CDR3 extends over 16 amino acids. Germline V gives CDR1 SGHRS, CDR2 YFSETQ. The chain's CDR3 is CASSLGNSPSTDTQYF. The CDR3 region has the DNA TGCGCCAGCAGCTTGGGCAACTCCCCCTCCACAGATACGCAGTATTTT.

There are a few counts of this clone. The CDR3 reads CASNLAGSSTDTQYF. The DNA for the CDR3 is TGTGCCAGCAATCTAGCGGGGTCGAGCACAGATACGCAGTATTTT. J is TRBJ2-3 and V is TRBV9, with 9 bases fitting TRBD2. This CDR3 is 15 amino acids long. Germline assignment: CDR1 SGDLS and CDR2 YYNGEE. With 6 bases clipped from V and 0 bases from J, the junction kept 5 bases outside the gene matches.

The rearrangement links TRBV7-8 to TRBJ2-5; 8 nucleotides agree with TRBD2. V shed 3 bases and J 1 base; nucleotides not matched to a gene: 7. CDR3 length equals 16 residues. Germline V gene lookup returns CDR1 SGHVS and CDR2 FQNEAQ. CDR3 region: CASSFPGLEGQETQYF. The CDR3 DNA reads TGTGCCAGCAGCTTCCCGGGACTAGAAGGCCAAGAGACCCAGTACTTC.

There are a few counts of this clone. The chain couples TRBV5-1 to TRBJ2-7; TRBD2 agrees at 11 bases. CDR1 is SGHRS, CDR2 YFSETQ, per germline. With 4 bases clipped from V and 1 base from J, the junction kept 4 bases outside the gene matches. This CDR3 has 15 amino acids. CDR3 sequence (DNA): TGCGCCAGCAGCCTGACTAGCGGGGTGTCCTACGAGCAGTACTTC. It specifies CASSLTSGVSYEQYF. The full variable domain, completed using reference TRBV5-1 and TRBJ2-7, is KAGVTQTPRYLIKTRGQQVTLSCSPISGHRSVSWYQQTPGQGLQFLFEYFSETQRNKGNFPGRFSGRQFSNSRSEMNVSTLELGDSALYLCASSLTSGVSYEQYFGPGTRLTVT.

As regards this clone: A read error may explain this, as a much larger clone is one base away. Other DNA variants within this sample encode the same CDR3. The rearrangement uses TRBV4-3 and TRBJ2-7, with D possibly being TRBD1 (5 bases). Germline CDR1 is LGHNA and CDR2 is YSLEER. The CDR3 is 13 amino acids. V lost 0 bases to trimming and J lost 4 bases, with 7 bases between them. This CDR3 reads CASSQDRVYEQYF. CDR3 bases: TGCGCCAGCAGCCAAGACAGGGTTTACGAGCAGTACTTC.

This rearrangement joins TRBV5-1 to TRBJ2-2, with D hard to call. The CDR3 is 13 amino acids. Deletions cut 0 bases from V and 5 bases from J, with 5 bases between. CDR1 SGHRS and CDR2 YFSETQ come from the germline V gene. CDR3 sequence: CASSLAETGELFF. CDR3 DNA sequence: TGCGCCAGCAGCTTGGCGGAGACCGGGGAGCTGTTTTTT.